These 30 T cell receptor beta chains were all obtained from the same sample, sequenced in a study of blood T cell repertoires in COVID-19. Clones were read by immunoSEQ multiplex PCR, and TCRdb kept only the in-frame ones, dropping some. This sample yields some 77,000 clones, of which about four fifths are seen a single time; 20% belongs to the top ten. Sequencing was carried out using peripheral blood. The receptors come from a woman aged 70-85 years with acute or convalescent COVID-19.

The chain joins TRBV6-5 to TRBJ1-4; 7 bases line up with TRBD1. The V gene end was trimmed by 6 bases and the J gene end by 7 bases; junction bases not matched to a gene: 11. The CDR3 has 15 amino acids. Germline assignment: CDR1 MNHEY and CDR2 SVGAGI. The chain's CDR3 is CASRTGRINSEKLFF. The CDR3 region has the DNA TGTGCCAGCAGGACAGGGAGGATTAATAGTGAAAAACTGTTTTTT.

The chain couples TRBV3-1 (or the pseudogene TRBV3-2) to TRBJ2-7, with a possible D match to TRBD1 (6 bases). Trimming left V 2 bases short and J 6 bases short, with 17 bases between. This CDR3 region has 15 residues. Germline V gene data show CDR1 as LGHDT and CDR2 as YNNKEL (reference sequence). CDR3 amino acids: CASSQRGTSLGEQYF. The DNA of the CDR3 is TGTGCCAGCAGCCAAAGAGGGACATCCCTCGGCGAGCAGTACTTC.

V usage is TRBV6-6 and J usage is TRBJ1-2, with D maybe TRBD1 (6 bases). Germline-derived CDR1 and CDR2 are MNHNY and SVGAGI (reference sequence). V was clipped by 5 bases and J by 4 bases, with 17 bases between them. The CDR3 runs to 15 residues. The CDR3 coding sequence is TGTGCCAGCAGTCTCTTTGGGGGCCCTCCCTATGGCTACACCTTC. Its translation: CASSLFGGPPYGYTF.

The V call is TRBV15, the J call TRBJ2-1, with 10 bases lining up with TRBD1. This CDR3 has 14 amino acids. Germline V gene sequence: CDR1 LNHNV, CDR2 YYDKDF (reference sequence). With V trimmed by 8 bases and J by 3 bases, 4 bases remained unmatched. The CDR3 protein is CATRRDRGYNEQFF. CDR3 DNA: TGTGCCACCCGGCGGGACAGGGGCTACAATGAGCAGTTCTTC.

CDR3 residues: CASSFIQGVYSNQPQHF. CDR3 bases: TGTGCCAGCAGTTTTATCCAGGGGGTTTATAGCAATCAGCCCCAGCATTTT. The rearrangement uses TRBV28 and TRBJ1-5; 7 bases fit TRBD1. The CDR3 runs to 17 residues. With 3 bases clipped from V and 0 bases from J, the junction kept 8 bases outside the gene matches. The germline V gene encodes CDR1 MDHEN and CDR2 SYDVKM. Variable domain in full (rest from reference TRBV28 and TRBJ1-5): DVKVTQSSRYLVKRTGEKVFLECVQDMDHENMFWYRQDPGLGLRLIYFSYDVKMKEKGDIPEGYSVSREKKERFSLILESASTNQTSMYLCASSFIQGVYSNQPQHFGDGTRLSIL.

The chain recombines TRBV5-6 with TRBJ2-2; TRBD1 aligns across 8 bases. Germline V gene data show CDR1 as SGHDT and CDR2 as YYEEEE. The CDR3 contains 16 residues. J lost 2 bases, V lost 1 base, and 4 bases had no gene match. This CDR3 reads CASSLYRGINTGELFF. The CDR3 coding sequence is TGTGCCAGCAGCTTGTACAGGGGGATAAACACCGGGGAGCTGTTTTTT.

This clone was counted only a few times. The CDR3 loop reads CASSQDDNSNQPQHF. CDR3 coding DNA: TGCGCCAGCAGCCAAGACGACAACAGCAATCAGCCCCAGCATTTT. The rearrangement links TRBV4-1 to TRBJ1-5; D call uncertain. Trimming shortened V by 0 bases and J by 1 base, and 7 bases separated the two germline ends. Germline V CDR1 and CDR2: MGHRA, YSYEKL. The CDR3 totals 15 residues.

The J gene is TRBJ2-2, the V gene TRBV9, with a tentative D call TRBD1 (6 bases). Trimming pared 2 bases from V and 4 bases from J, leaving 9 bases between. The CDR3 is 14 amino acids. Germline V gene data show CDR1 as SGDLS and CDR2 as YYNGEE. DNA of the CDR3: TGTGCCAGCAGCGTTATAGGGGGCACCGGGGAGCTGTTTTTT. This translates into CASSVIGGTGELFF.

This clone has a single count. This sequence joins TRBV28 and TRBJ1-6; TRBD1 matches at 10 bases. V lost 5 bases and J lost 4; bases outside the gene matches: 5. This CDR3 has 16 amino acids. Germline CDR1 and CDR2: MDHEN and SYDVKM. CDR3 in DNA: TGTGCCAGCAGTGTTGGGGGACAGGGGTATAATTCACCCCTCCACTTT. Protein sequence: CASSVGGQGYNSPLHF.

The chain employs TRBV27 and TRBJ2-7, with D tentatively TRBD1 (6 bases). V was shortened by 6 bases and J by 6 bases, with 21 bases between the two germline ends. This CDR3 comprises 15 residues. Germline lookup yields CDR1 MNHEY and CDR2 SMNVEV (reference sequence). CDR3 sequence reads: CASSHAITGIGEQYF. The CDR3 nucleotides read TGTGCCAGCAGCCATGCCATTACAGGGATCGGCGAGCAGTACTTC.

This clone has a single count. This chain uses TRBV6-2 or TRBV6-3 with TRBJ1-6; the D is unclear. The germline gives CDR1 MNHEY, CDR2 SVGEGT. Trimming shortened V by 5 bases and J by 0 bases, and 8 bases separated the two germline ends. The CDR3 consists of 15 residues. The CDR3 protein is CASSRRSSYNSPLHF. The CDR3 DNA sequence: TGTGCCAGCAGTCGGCGGAGCTCCTATAATTCACCCCTCCACTTT.

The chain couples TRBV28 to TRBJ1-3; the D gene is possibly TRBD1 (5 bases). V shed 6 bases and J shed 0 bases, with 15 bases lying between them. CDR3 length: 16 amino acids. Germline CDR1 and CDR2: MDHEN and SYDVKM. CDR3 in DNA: TGTGCCAGCAGAAGGCAGGGAACGGTCTCTGGAAACACCATATATTTT. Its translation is CASRRQGTVSGNTIYF. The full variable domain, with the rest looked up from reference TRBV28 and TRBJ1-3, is DVKVTQSSRYLVKRTGEKVFLECVQDMDHENMFWYRQDPGLGLRLIYFSYDVKMKEKGDIPEGYSVSREKKERFSLILESASTNQTSMYLCASRRQGTVSGNTIYFGEGSWLTVV.

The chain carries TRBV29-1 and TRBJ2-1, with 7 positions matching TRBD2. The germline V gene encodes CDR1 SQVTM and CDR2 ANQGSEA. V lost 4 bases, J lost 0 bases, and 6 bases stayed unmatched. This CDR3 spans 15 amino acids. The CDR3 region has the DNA TGCAGCGTTGGACGCGGCGGGAGCTCCTACAATGAGCAGTTCTTC. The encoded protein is CSVGRGGSSYNEQFF.

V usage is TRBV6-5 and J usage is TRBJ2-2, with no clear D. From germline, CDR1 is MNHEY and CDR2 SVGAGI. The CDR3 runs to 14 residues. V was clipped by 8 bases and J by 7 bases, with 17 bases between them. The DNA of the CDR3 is TGTGCCAGCTCGGAAGTACTAACGGGCGGGGAGCTGTTTTTT. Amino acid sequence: CASSEVLTGGELFF.

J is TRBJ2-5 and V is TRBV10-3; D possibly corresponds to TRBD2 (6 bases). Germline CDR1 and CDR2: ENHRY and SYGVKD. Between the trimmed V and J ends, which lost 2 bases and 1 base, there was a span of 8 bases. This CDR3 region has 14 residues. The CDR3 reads CAISERESQETQYF. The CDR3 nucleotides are TGTGCCATCAGTGAGCGGGAGAGCCAAGAGACCCAGTACTTC.

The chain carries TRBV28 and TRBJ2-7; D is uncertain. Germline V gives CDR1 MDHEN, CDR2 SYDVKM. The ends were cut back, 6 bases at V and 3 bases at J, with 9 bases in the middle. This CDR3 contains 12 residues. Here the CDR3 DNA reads TGTGCCAGCAGACCTACGGGCTACGAGCAGTACTTC. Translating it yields CASRPTGYEQYF.

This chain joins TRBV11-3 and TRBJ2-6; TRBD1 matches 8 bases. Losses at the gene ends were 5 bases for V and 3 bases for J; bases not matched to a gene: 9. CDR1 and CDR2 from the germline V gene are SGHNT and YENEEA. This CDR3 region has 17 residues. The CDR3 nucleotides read TGTGCCAGCAGCATAAGACAGGGGCGAGGTGGGGCCAACGTCCTGACTTTC. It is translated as CASSIRQGRGGANVLTF.

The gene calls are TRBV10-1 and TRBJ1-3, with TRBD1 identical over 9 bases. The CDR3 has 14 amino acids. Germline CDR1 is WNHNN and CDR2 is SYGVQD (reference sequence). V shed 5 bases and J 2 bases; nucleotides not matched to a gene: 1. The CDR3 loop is CASSRDRAGNTIYF. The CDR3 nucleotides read TGCGCCAGCAGTCGGGACAGGGCTGGAAACACCATATATTTT.

The CDR3 sequence is CASSLIGQGANEQFF. CDR3 DNA: TGTGCCAGCAGTTTAATAGGACAGGGGGCGAATGAGCAGTTCTTC. V and J are TRBV28 and TRBJ2-1; 11 bases agree with TRBD1. The CDR3 runs 15 residues. The J segment lost 7 bases and the V segment lost 2 bases, leaving 4 bases of the junction unmatched. Germline CDR1 MDHEN, CDR2 SYDVKM.

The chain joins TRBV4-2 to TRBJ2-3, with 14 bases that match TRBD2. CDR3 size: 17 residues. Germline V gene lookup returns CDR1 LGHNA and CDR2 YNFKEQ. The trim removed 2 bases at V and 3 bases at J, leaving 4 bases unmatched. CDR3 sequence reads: CASSQRLAGGPTDTQYF. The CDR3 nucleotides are TGTGCCAGCAGCCAACGACTAGCGGGAGGGCCGACAGATACGCAGTATTTT.

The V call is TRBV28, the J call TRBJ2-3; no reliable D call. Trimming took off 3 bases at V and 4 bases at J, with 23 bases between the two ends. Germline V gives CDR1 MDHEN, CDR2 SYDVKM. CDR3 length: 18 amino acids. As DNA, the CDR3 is TGTGCCAGCAGTTTCGATGGTTTAGGATTCCGCCGGGCAGATACGCAGTATTTT. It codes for CASSFDGLGFRRADTQYF. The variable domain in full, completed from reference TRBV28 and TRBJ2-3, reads DVKVTQSSRYLVKRTGEKVFLECVQDMDHENMFWYRQDPGLGLRLIYFSYDVKMKEKGDIPEGYSVSREKKERFSLILESASTNQTSMYLCASSFDGLGFRRADTQYFGPGTRLTVL.

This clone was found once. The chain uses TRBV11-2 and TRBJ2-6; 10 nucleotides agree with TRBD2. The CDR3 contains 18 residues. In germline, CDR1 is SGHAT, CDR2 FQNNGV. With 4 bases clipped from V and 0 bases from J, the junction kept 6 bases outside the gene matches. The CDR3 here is CASSSFGLADSGANVLTF. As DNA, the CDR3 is TGTGCCAGCAGCTCCTTCGGACTAGCGGACTCTGGGGCCAACGTCCTGACTTTC. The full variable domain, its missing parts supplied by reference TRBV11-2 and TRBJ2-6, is EAGVAQSPRYKIIEKRQSVAFWCNPISGHATLYWYQQILGQGPKLLIQFQNNGVVDDSQLPKDRFSAERLKGVDSTLKIQPAKLEDSAVYLCASSSFGLADSGANVLTFGAGSRLTVL.

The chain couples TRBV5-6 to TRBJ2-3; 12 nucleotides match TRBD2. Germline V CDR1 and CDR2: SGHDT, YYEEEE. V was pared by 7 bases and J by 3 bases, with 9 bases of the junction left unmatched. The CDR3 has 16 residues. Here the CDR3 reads CASRLAGAAMTDTQYF. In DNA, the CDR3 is TGTGCCAGCCGACTAGCGGGAGCTGCGATGACAGATACGCAGTATTTT.

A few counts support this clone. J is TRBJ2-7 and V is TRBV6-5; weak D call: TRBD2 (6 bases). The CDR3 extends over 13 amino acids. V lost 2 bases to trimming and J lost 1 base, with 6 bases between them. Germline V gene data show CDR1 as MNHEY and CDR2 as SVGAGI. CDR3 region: CASSYGGSYEQYF. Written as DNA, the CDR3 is TGTGCCAGCAGTTACGGAGGGTCCTACGAGCAGTACTTC.

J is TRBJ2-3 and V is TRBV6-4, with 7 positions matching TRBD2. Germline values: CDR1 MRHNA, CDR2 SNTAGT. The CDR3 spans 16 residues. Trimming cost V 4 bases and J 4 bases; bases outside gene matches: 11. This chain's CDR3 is CASSVTSPPGADTQYF. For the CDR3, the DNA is TGTGCCAGCAGTGTGACTAGCCCCCCGGGGGCAGATACGCAGTATTTT.

The CDR3 reads CASSAQPAAAYNEQFF. The CDR3 DNA is TGTGCCAGCAGCGCCCAACCGGCGGCCGCCTACAATGAGCAGTTCTTC. The rearrangement uses TRBV3-1 (or the pseudogene TRBV3-2) and TRBJ2-1; D gene ambiguous. The CDR3 consists of 16 residues. Trimming stripped 5 bases from V and 2 bases from J, with 16 bases between. The germline V gene has CDR1 LGHDT and CDR2 YNNKEL (reference sequence).

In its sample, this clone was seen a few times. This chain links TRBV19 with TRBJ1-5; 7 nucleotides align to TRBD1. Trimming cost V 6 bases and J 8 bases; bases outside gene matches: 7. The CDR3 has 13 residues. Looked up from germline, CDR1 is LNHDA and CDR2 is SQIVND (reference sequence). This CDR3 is CASRTGQFKPQHF. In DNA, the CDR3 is TGTGCCAGTAGGACGGGACAGTTTAAGCCCCAGCATTTT.

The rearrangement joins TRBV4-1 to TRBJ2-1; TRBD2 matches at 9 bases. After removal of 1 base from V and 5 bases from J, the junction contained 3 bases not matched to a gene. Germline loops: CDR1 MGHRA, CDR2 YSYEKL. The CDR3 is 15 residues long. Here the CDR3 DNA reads TGCGCCAGCAGCCAAGGAAGCGGGGGGAACAATGAGCAGTTCTTC. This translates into CASSQGSGGNNEQFF.

This CDR3 is CASSQIGHRTDTQYF. The DNA of the CDR3 is TGCGCCAGCAGCCAGATTGGACACCGCACAGATACGCAGTATTTT. The chain carries TRBV4-1 and TRBJ2-3; maybe TRBD1 (5 bases). V gave up 3 bases and J gave up 1 base, with 11 bases separating them. The CDR3 sequence is 15 residues long. The germline gives CDR1 MGHRA, CDR2 YSYEKL.

The CDR3 DNA reads TGTGCCAGCACCAGGTGGGACAGGGGTTTAGATCAGCCCCAGCATTTT. It specifies CASTRWDRGLDQPQHF. The chain couples TRBV28 to TRBJ1-5, with TRBD1 matching 10 bases. Germline CDR1 MDHEN, CDR2 SYDVKM. The CDR3 covers 16 residues. The V segment lost 7 bases and the J segment 5 bases; nucleotides outside the gene matches: 11.